The present entry profiles one T cell receptor beta chain with its context. Its antigen is unknown. This record belongs to a study of shared clonotypes between healthy human individuals. Study findings and constraints: A generally larger estimated richness was seen in naive subsets than in memory subsets. Clonotypes shared by all four donors outscored non-shared clonotypes in generation probability. The genetic and exposure-history diversity represented was limited by few donors.

Naive CD8 cells were CD45RO-negative, positively selected for CCR7, excluding terminally differentiated effector memory CD45RA+ cells. Clones were read by immunoSEQ multiplex PCR, and TCRdb kept only the in-frame ones, dropping some. The data show hundreds of thousands of clones, about 90% seen once. The sample taken for sequencing was naive CD8+ T cells sorted from blood. The receptor's source is a man aged 25 to 40 in good health.

The CDR3 sequence: CASNPAPAFF. CDR3 bases: TGTGCCAGCAACCCTGCGCCAGCTTTCTTT. This chain connects TRBV7-9 to TRBJ1-1, with D hard to call. V was shortened by 7 bases and J by 10 bases, with 10 bases between the two germline ends. CDR3 length equals 10 residues. Per the germline V gene, CDR1 is SEHNR and CDR2 is FQNEAQ (reference sequence).